Following are 30 T cell receptor beta chains from one sample sequenced in a study of cytomegalovirus exposure and HLA in healthy donors. 13 Jbeta primers and 60 Vbeta primers were used for the PCR. The protocol was immunoSEQ multiplex PCR, while the TCRdb copy is restricted to in-frame clones and leaves out a portion. Of around 150,000 clones listed, 70% to 80% are singletons. Sequencing input: PBMCs. All receptors derive from a young man in good health and CMV-seronegative.

The gene calls are TRBV27 and TRBJ2-7; 8 bases align to TRBD2. The CDR3 is 15 residues long. Germline V gene lookup returns CDR1 MNHEY and CDR2 SMNVEV (reference sequence). V lost 5 bases to trimming and J lost 4 bases; unmatched junction nucleotides: 10. In nucleotides, the CDR3 is TGTGCCAGCAGTCCCGTAGAAGCGGGAGATTACGAGCAGTACTTC. It codes for CASSPVEAGDYEQYF.

This chain joins TRBV11-1 and TRBJ2-7; 14 positions match TRBD2. Trimming took 8 bases from V and 6 from J; bases not matched to a gene: 6. This CDR3 contains 14 residues. Germline CDR1 is SGHAT and CDR2 is FQDESV (reference sequence). CDR3 DNA sequence: TGTGCCAGCGGTTTGGGACTAGCGGGAGTCGAGCAGTACTTC. Amino acid sequence: CASGLGLAGVEQYF.

The chain combines TRBV27 with TRBJ2-1, with TRBD2 matching 7 bases. The CDR3 covers 15 residues. The V gene end was trimmed by 2 bases and the J gene end by 7 bases; junction bases not matched to a gene: 8. Per the germline V gene, CDR1 is MNHEY and CDR2 is SMNVEV (reference sequence). CDR3 nucleotides: TGTGCCAGCAGTTTAGGGACTACTTTTTGGAATGAGCAGTTCTTC. This gives the protein CASSLGTTFWNEQFF.

J is TRBJ1-1 and V is TRBV15; the match to TRBD1 covers 7 bases. Germline V CDR1 and CDR2: LNHNV, YYDKDF (reference sequence). The J segment lost 0 bases and the V segment lost 1 base, leaving 8 bases of the junction unmatched. The CDR3 extends over 17 amino acids. Here the CDR3 DNA reads TGTGCCACCAGCAGAGGCACAGGGGCACGGGTGAACACTGAAGCTTTCTTT. It yields the protein CATSRGTGARVNTEAFF.

The V call is TRBV2, the J call TRBJ2-2; D is unclear. Germline V CDR1 and CDR2: SNHLY, FYNNEI. The V end was cut by 3 bases, the J end by 7 bases, with 3 bases between. This CDR3 has 11 amino acids. The CDR3 DNA follows: TGTGCCAGCAGTGACTTCGGGGAGCTGTTTTTT. It is translated as CASSDFGELFF.

The genes are TRBV18 and TRBJ1-5; possibly TRBD1 for D (5 bases). V was trimmed by 3 bases and J by 4 bases, leaving 16 bases between them. From germline, CDR1 is KGHSH and CDR2 LQKENI. The CDR3 is 16 amino acids. For the CDR3, the DNA is TGTGCCAGCTCACCTCCGGACAAGAATTTAAATCAGCCCCAGCATTTT. Protein product: CASSPPDKNLNQPQHF.

The chain carries TRBV2 and TRBJ2-3, with a weak D call TRBD2 (6 bases). The length of the CDR3 is 15 residues. Germline assignment: CDR1 SNHLY and CDR2 FYNNEI. The germline V and J ends were trimmed by 2 bases and 3 bases, with 12 bases remaining between them. In DNA, the CDR3 is TGTGCCAGCAGTGAACTAGGCCGGGAGACAGATACGCAGTATTTT. Amino acids: CASSELGRETDTQYF.

The J gene is TRBJ2-5, the V gene TRBV7-2, with 8 positions matching TRBD2. J lost 5 bases, V lost 1 base, and 3 bases had no gene match. This CDR3 spans 14 amino acids. Germline V gives CDR1 SGHTA, CDR2 FQGNSA. The CDR3: CASSLGGTRETQYF. CDR3 bases: TGTGCCAGCAGCTTAGGCGGGACTAGGGAGACCCAGTACTTC.

This clone showed up just once. The CDR3 loop reads CASSGVPPGTGEFTNEKLFF. DNA of the CDR3: TGTGCCAGCAGTGGAGTCCCCCCCGGGACAGGGGAATTTACTAATGAAAAACTGTTTTTT. The chain recombines TRBV2 with TRBJ1-4; 10 nucleotides align to TRBD1. The ends lost 4 bases at V and 2 bases at J; junction bases unmatched: 16. Germline lookup yields CDR1 SNHLY and CDR2 FYNNEI. This CDR3 contains 20 residues.

The V gene is TRBV6-5, the J gene TRBJ2-1, with D maybe TRBD1 (6 bases). The CDR3 covers 13 residues. Germline CDR1 reads MNHEY; CDR2 reads SVGAGI. V was shortened by 1 base and J by 9 bases, with 10 bases between the two germline ends. DNA of the CDR3: TGTGCCAGCAGTTACTTTCAGGGGATTGAGCAGTTCTTC. Translated: CASSYFQGIEQFF.

The J gene is TRBJ2-2, the V gene TRBV5-1, with 7 bases fitting TRBD1. Trimming removed 0 bases from V and 4 bases from J; junction bases left unmatched: 3. This CDR3 region has 15 residues. Germline CDR1 is SGHRS and CDR2 is YFSETQ. The CDR3 reads CASSLVTGATGELFF. The DNA for the CDR3 is TGCGCCAGCAGCTTGGTCACAGGGGCCACCGGGGAGCTGTTTTTT.

This chain uses TRBV19 with TRBJ1-1; the D gene is possibly TRBD1 (5 bases). The V gene lost 7 bases and the J gene lost 11 bases, with 20 bases spanning the gap. CDR3 length equals 13 residues. The germline V gene encodes CDR1 LNHDA and CDR2 SQIVND (reference sequence). CDR3 in amino acids: CASKIAMGGEAFF. The DNA of the CDR3 is TGTGCCAGTAAGATTGCTATGGGAGGGGAGGCTTTCTTT.

V usage is TRBV6-5 and J usage is TRBJ1-2, with unresolved D. The CDR3 sequence is 12 residues long. V lost 6 bases and J 7 bases, leaving 12 bases between the germline ends. Germline lookup yields CDR1 MNHEY and CDR2 SVGAGI. CDR3 region: CASRPTGSGYTF. CDR3 DNA sequence: TGTGCCAGCAGACCCACTGGTTCTGGCTACACCTTC.

This clone came up once. The same CDR3 is also encoded by other DNA sequences in this sample. The chain employs TRBV9 and TRBJ2-3, with TRBD2 matching 10 bases. The CDR3 runs to 16 residues. Germline CDR1 is SGDLS and CDR2 is YYNGEE. The junction had 6 bases not matched to a gene; V was cut back by 0 bases and J by 5 bases. CDR3 protein: CASSVGAGGPGDTQYF. In DNA, the CDR3 is TGTGCCAGCAGCGTAGGAGCGGGAGGGCCTGGAGATACGCAGTATTTT.

This CDR3 is CAISESAGNTGELFF. CDR3 nucleotide sequence: TGTGCCATCAGTGAATCGGCGGGAAACACCGGGGAGCTGTTTTTT. The chain is built from TRBV10-3 and TRBJ2-2, with D perhaps TRBD2 (6 bases). Trimming shortened V by 3 bases and J by 2 bases, and 10 bases separated the two germline ends. This CDR3 is built from 15 residues. The germline CDR1 and CDR2 sequences are ENHRY and SYGVKD.

With regard to this clone: This same CDR3 is encoded by further DNA sequences in the sample. The chain joins TRBV5-1 to TRBJ2-1, with 11 bases identical to TRBD2. After removal of 2 bases from V and 7 bases from J, the junction contained 5 bases not matched to a gene. From germline, CDR1 is SGHRS and CDR2 YFSETQ. This CDR3 is 15 amino acids long. The CDR3 here is CASSLGLAGANEQFF. The CDR3 nucleotides read TGCGCCAGCAGCTTAGGACTAGCGGGTGCAAATGAGCAGTTCTTC.

The V and J genes are TRBV9 and TRBJ2-1, with a tentative D call TRBD1 (6 bases). CDR3 length equals 15 residues. The ends were cut back, 0 bases at V and 9 bases at J, with 16 bases in the middle. CDR1 is SGDLS and CDR2 is YYNGEE in the germline V gene. DNA of the CDR3: TGTGCCAGCAGCGTAGGGACAGTCCCCTCGCGTGAGCAGTTCTTC. It yields the protein CASSVGTVPSREQFF. The variable domain in full, with the rest retrieved from reference TRBV9 and TRBJ2-1, is DSGVTQTPKHLITATGQRVTLRCSPRSGDLSVYWYQQSLDQGLQFLIQYYNGEERAKGNILERFSAQQFPDLHSELNLSSLELGDSALYFCASSVGTVPSREQFFGPGTRLTVL.

V gene TRBV18 combines with J gene TRBJ2-7, with 7 nucleotides matching TRBD1. The V and J ends lost 3 bases and 4 bases, in that order; junction bases with no gene match: 6. This CDR3 is built from 14 residues. Germline V lookup: CDR1 KGHSH, CDR2 LQKENI. CDR3 nucleotides: TGTGCCAGCTCACCCGAAGGGGGCTTATACGAGCAGTACTTC. Translation: CASSPEGGLYEQYF.

The chain uses TRBV7-9 and TRBJ2-2, with 14 bases that match TRBD2. The CDR3 consists of 18 residues. Unmatched junction bases numbered 7, after V lost 5 bases and J lost 2 bases. Germline CDR1 is SEHNR and CDR2 is FQNEAQ (reference sequence). In DNA form, the CDR3 reads TGTGCCAGCAGCCCCCGACTAGCGGGAGGGCCTAACACCGGGGAGCTGTTTTTT. It translates to CASSPRLAGGPNTGELFF.

This chain connects TRBV13 to TRBJ2-1; D ambiguous. The CDR3 extends over 17 amino acids. Trimming took 0 bases from V and 0 from J, leaving 12 bases between them. From germline, CDR1 is PRHDT and CDR2 FYEKMQ (reference sequence). In DNA, the CDR3 is TGTGCCAGCAGCTTAGGCGGTAGCACACTCTCCTACAATGAGCAGTTCTTC. This translates into CASSLGGSTLSYNEQFF. Full variable domain (outside the CDR3, taken from reference TRBV13 and TRBJ2-1): AAGVIQSPRHLIKEKRETATLKCYPIPRHDTVYWYQQGPGQDPQFLISFYEKMQSDKGSIPDRFSAQQFSDYHSELNMSSLELGDSALYFCASSLGGSTLSYNEQFFGPGTRLTVL.

V usage is TRBV5-1 and J usage is TRBJ2-1, with 16 bases fitting TRBD2. Germline lookup yields CDR1 SGHRS and CDR2 YFSETQ. V gave up 4 bases and J gave up 7 bases; unmatched junction bases: 2. This CDR3 is built from 15 residues. CDR3 coding DNA: TGCGCCAGCAGCCCGGGACTAGCGGGAGGGAATGAGCAGTTCTTC. Residues: CASSPGLAGGNEQFF.

The rearrangement links TRBV7-9 to TRBJ2-7; weak D call: TRBD1 (6 bases). The germline gives CDR1 SEHNR, CDR2 FQNEAQ (reference sequence). Trimming shortened V by 4 bases and J by 4 bases, and 17 bases separated the two germline ends. CDR3 length: 15 residues. The CDR3 loop is CASSWDIRGIYEQYF. For the CDR3, the DNA is TGTGCCAGCAGCTGGGACATCAGGGGCATATACGAGCAGTACTTC.

The chain's CDR3 is CASRTPSWQGAGGYTF. The CDR3 DNA reads as TGTGCCAGCCGAACCCCCTCTTGGCAGGGGGCGGGTGGCTACACCTTC. This chain connects TRBV28 to TRBJ1-2; 8 bases fit TRBD1. The CDR3 sequence is 16 residues long. The ends lost 8 bases at V and 7 bases at J; junction bases unmatched: 18. CDR1 is MDHEN, CDR2 SYDVKM, per germline.

The V and J genes are TRBV6-6 and TRBJ1-4, with D hard to call. The CDR3 is 12 amino acids. Between the trimmed V and J ends, which lost 8 bases and 8 bases, there was a span of 12 bases. In germline, CDR1 is MNHNY, CDR2 SVGAGI (reference sequence). CDR3 loop: CASSPAGEKLFF. The CDR3 bases are TGTGCCAGCTCCCCGGCGGGGGAAAAACTGTTTTTT.

This chain links TRBV7-8 with TRBJ1-4; TRBD1 might be the D (5 bases). CDR3 length equals 14 residues. CDR1 SGHVS and CDR2 FQNEAQ come from the germline V gene. Trimming cost V 5 bases and J 7 bases, with 14 bases left between them. The CDR3 region has the DNA TGTGCCAGCAGCCTCGGGGGGTTTGGTGAAAAACTGTTTTTT. It is translated as CASSLGGFGEKLFF. The full variable domain, with the rest looked up from reference TRBV7-8 and TRBJ1-4, is GAGVSQSPRYKVAKRGQDVALRCDPISGHVSLFWYQQALGQGPEFLTYFQNEAQLDKSGLPSDRFFAERPEGSVSTLKIQRTQQEDSAVYLCASSLGGFGEKLFFGSGTQLSVL.

This chain uses TRBV28 with TRBJ2-3; 7 nucleotides line up with TRBD2. The ends lost 5 bases at V and 4 bases at J; junction bases unmatched: 3. CDR3 size: 13 residues. The V gene's germline CDR1 is MDHEN and CDR2 SYDVKM. The DNA for the CDR3 is TGTGCCAGCAGTCCTACTAGCGCAGATACGCAGTATTTT. This gives the protein CASSPTSADTQYF.

V gene TRBV11-2 combines with J gene TRBJ2-1; 10 nucleotides match TRBD2. This CDR3 is 16 amino acids long. Losses at the gene ends were 1 base for V and 5 bases for J; bases not matched to a gene: 5. Germline V CDR1 and CDR2: SGHAT, FQNNGV. The chain's CDR3 is CASSLGLAGGHNEQFF. The CDR3 DNA reads TGTGCCAGCAGCTTAGGATTAGCGGGAGGACACAATGAGCAGTTCTTC.

The rearrangement links TRBV6-6 to TRBJ2-3; D may be TRBD2 (6 bases). Trimming cost V 7 bases and J 0 bases, with 14 bases left between them. CDR1 MNHNY and CDR2 SVGAGI come from the germline V gene (reference sequence). This CDR3 region has 15 residues. The CDR3 bases are TGTGCCAGCACACCCTCCGGGAGAAGCACAGATACGCAGTATTTT. It yields the protein CASTPSGRSTDTQYF.

CDR3 residues: CASSLFQVPGLAGGPDTQYF. As DNA, the CDR3 is TGTGCCAGCAGTTTATTCCAGGTGCCGGGACTAGCGGGAGGGCCAGATACGCAGTATTTT. The chain uses TRBV27 and TRBJ2-3, with TRBD2 identical over 16 bases. This CDR3 comprises 20 residues. V dropped 1 base and J dropped 4; count of bases not matched to a gene: 11. Germline CDR1 MNHEY, CDR2 SMNVEV (reference sequence).

This rearrangement joins TRBV19 to TRBJ2-3, with 12 positions matching TRBD2. The CDR3 is 14 residues long. Germline CDR1 is LNHDA and CDR2 is SQIVND (reference sequence). Losses at the gene ends were 4 bases for V and 6 bases for J; bases not matched to a gene: 2. CDR3 residues: CASSTSGGDDTQYF. The DNA for the CDR3 is TGTGCCAGTAGTACTAGCGGGGGGGATGATACGCAGTATTTT.